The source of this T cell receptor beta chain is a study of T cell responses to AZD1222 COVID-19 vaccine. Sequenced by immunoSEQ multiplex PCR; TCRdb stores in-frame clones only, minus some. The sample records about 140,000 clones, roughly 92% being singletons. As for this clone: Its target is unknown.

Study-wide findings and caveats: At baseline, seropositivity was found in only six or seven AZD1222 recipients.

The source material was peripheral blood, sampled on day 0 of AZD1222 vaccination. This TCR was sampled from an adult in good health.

The CDR3 coding sequence is TGTGCCAGCAGCACGACTGACACTGAAGCTTTCTTT. Protein product: CASSTTDTEAFF. The genes are TRBV7-9 and TRBJ1-1, with D unresolved. The germline V gene has CDR1 SEHNR and CDR2 FQNEAQ (reference sequence). The CDR3 is made up of 12 amino acids. Trimming removed 5 bases from V and 3 bases from J, with 7 bases in between.